A single sample gave rise to the 7 T cell receptor beta chains below, sequenced in a study of cytomegalovirus exposure and HLA in healthy donors. A multiplex PCR was run with 60 Vbeta primers and 13 Jbeta primers. The method was immunoSEQ multiplex PCR; TCRdb's version includes in-frame clones alone and lacks a portion of them. The table lists 100,000 to 150,000 clones, over 80% of them singletons. Input material: PBMCs. Receptors originate from a man under 40 in good health and CMV-seronegative.

V and J are TRBV6-5 and TRBJ1-2, with D possibly being TRBD1 (6 bases). The length of the CDR3 is 15 residues. Germline CDR1 reads MNHEY; CDR2 reads SVGAGI. Between the trimmed V and J ends, which lost 4 bases and 4 bases, there was a span of 16 bases. The CDR3 loop is CASSSPTGAFYGYTF. As DNA, the CDR3 is TGTGCCAGCAGTTCCCCGACAGGAGCCTTCTATGGCTACACCTTC.

V gene TRBV9 combines with J gene TRBJ2-7; tentatively, D is TRBD2 (5 bases). Germline V gene sequence: CDR1 SGDLS, CDR2 YYNGEE. The CDR3 extends over 14 amino acids. V shed 0 bases and J shed 3 bases, with 10 bases lying between them. This chain's CDR3 is CASSVDHGDYEQYF. The CDR3 DNA reads TGTGCCAGCAGCGTAGACCACGGGGACTACGAGCAGTACTTC.

The genes are TRBV7-8 and TRBJ2-5, with 10 nucleotides matching TRBD2. The germline V gene has CDR1 SGHVS and CDR2 FQNEAQ. V was clipped by 5 bases and J by 1 base; unmatched bases: 7. The CDR3 sequence is 16 residues long. CDR3 region: CASSPRLAGAQETQYF. The CDR3 coding sequence is TGTGCCAGCAGCCCCCGGCTAGCGGGGGCCCAAGAGACCCAGTACTTC. The full variable domain, completed using reference TRBV7-8 and TRBJ2-5, is GAGVSQSPRYKVAKRGQDVALRCDPISGHVSLFWYQQALGQGPEFLTYFQNEAQLDKSGLPSDRFFAERPEGSVSTLKIQRTQQEDSAVYLCASSPRLAGAQETQYFGPGTRLLVL.

The genes are TRBV18 and TRBJ2-5; D not certain. The end of the DNA fits TRBJ2-7 better, so the J call may be wrong. The length of the CDR3 is 11 residues. CDR1 and CDR2 (germline): KGHSH, LQKENI. CDR3 bases: TGTGCCAGCTCCCAACGCTACGAGCAGTACTTC. Its protein product is CASSQRYEQYF.

Comments on this clone: The germline gene is not matched at one end of the junction; a read error may be the cause. The V gene is TRBV2, the J gene TRBJ2-7, with D tentatively TRBD1 (6 bases). This CDR3 is built from 13 residues. Germline V CDR1 and CDR2: SNHLY, FYNNEI. The CDR3, as DNA: TGTGCCACCAGTCAGGGGCAGGTCTACGAGCAGTACTTC. Its translation is CATSQGQVYEQYF. The whole variable domain, filled in from reference TRBV2 and TRBJ2-7, reads EPEVTQTPSHQVTQMGQEVILRCVPISNHLYFYWYRQILGQKVEFLVSFYNNEISEKSEIFDDQFSVERPDGSNFTLKIRSTKLEDSAMYFCATSQGQVYEQYFGPGTRLTVT.

The chain uses TRBV7-9 and TRBJ1-2, with D possibly being TRBD1 (5 bases). Germline-derived CDR1 and CDR2 are SEHNR and FQNEAQ (reference sequence). The CDR3 has 15 residues. The germline V and J ends were trimmed by 5 bases and 7 bases, with 20 bases remaining between them. This CDR3 is CASSLRGGSGSGYTF. CDR3 DNA sequence: TGTGCCAGCAGCCTCCGGGGGGGGTCGGGCAGTGGCTACACCTTC.

V usage is TRBV13 and J usage is TRBJ1-5; D gene uncertain. Trimming shortened V by 0 bases and J by 0 bases, and 3 bases separated the two germline ends. This CDR3 comprises 14 residues. Germline V gives CDR1 PRHDT, CDR2 FYEKMQ (reference sequence). CDR3: CASSLGASNQPQHF. Written as DNA, the CDR3 is TGTGCCAGCAGCTTAGGGGCTAGCAATCAGCCCCAGCATTTT.